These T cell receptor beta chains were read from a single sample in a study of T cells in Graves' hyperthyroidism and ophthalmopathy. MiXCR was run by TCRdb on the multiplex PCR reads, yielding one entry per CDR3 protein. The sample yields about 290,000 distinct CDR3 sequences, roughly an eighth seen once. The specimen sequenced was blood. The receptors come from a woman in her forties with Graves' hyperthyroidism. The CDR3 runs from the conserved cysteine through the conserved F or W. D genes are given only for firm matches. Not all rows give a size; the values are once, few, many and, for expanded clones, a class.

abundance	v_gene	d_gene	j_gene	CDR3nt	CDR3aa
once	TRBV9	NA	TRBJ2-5	TGTGCCAGCAGCGAGGGAGACCATGATGGGGTAAACCAAGAGACCCAGTACTTC	CASSEGDHDGVNQETQYF
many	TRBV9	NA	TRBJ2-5	TGTGCCAGCAGCGATGCACCCTTCGGGACCCAGTACTTC	CASSDAPFGTQYF
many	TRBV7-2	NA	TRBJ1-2	TGTGCCAGCAGCTTTAGGGAGGGGTATTATGGCTACACCTTC	CASSFREGYYGYTF
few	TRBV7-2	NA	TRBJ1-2	TGTGCCAGCAGCGATTTTGCAGGACCTAACTATGGCTACACCTTC	CASSDFAGPNYGYTF
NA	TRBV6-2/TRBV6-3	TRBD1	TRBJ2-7	TGTGCCACCGAAGACAGGGTCTACGAGCAGTACTTC	CATEDRVYEQYF
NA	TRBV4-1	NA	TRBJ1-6	TGCGCCAGCAGCCAAGGATCCATTGGTTATAATTCACCCCTCCACTTT	CASSQGSIGYNSPLHF
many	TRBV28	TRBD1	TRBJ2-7	TGTGCCAGCACCTCTTCCGGGACAGGTGGCTACGAGCAGTACTTC	CASTSSGTGGYEQYF
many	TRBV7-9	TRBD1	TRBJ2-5	TGTGCCAGCAGCTTAGCGTTAGGGGGCGTACAAGAGACCCAGTACTTC	CASSLALGGVQETQYF
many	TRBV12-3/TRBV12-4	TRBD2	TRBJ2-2	TGTGCCAGCAGTCCGCGGACTAGCCTAAACACCGGGGAGCTGTTTTTT	CASSPRTSLNTGELFF
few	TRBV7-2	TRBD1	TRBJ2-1	TGTGCCAGCACCACAGGGGGAAGTCTCAATGAGCAGTTCTTC	CASTTGGSLNEQFF
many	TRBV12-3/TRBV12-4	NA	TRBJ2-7	TGTGCCAGCAGTTTAAAGGACCCCGGGAGAGGGTACGAGCAGTACTTC	CASSLKDPGRGYEQYF
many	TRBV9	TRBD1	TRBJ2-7	TGTGCCAGCAGCGTAGCTTCGGGGACAGGGAGCTACGAGCAGTACTTC	CASSVASGTGSYEQYF
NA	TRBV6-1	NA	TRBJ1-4	TGTGCCAGCAGTTCCGGGTTTGGTGAAAAACTGTTTTTT	CASSSGFGEKLFF
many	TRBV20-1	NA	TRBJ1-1	TGCAGTGCTAGCTCTATTGGTGAAGCTTTCTTT	CSASSIGEAFF
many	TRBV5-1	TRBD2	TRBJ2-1	TGCGCCAGCAGCTTGACTGGACTAGCGGGAATGAATGAGCAGTTCTTC	CASSLTGLAGMNEQFF
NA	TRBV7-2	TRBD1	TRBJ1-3	TGTGCCAGCAGCTTAACCGGGACAGGGTCGGGAAACACCATATATTTT	CASSLTGTGSGNTIYF
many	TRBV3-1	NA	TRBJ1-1	TGTGCCAGCAGCTTCCGATTTATGGAAGCTTTCTTT	CASSFRFMEAFF
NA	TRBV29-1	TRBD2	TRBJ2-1	TGCAGCGGACTAGCGGGGAGAAGCTCCTACAATGAGCAGTTCTTC	CSGLAGRSSYNEQFF
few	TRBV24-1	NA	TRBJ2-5	TGTGCCACCAGTGATTCTCAGGGGTTTCAAGAGACCCAGTACTTC	CATSDSQGFQETQYF
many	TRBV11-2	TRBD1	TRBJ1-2	TGTGCCAGCAGCTTAGGGGACAGGTTGATGGGCTACACCTTC	CASSLGDRLMGYTF
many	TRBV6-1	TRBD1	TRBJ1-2	TGTGCCAGCAGTGAAGGGACAGGACGAGGCTACACCTTC	CASSEGTGRGYTF
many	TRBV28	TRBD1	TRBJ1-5	TGTGCCAGCCAGGGACAGGACGCGCCCCAGCATTTT	CASQGQDAPQHF
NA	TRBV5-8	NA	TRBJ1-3	TGTGCCAGCAGCACCAGGGTGGGGGAATTCTCTGGAAACACCATATATTTT	CASSTRVGEFSGNTIYF
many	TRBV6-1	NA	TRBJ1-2	TGTGCCAGCAGTGAAGCGAGAGGCGGCTACACCTTC	CASSEARGGYTF
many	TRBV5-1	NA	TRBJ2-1	TGCGCCAGCAGCCTGGCAGGCAGACGCAATGAGCAGTTCTTC	CASSLAGRRNEQFF
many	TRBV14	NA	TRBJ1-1	TGTGCCAGCAGCCAAGATCTTCAACCGAACACTGAAGCTTTCTTT	CASSQDLQPNTEAFF
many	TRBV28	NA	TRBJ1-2	TGTGCCAGCAGTTTTAAAGGGAACTATGGCTACACCTTC	CASSFKGNYGYTF
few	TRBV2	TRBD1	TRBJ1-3	TGTGCCAGCAGACAGGGACAGGGACCTGGAAACACCATATATTTT	CASRQGQGPGNTIYF
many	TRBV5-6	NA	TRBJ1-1	TGTGCCAGCAGCTTTGTCGACTACATGAACACTGAAGCTTTCTTT	CASSFVDYMNTEAFF
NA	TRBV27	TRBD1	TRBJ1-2	TGTGCCAGCAGTTTATCGGGGACAGGGGGCGTTAACTATGGCTACACCTTC	CASSLSGTGGVNYGYTF
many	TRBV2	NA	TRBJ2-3	TGTGCCAGCAGTGATGCTGCAATTAAGGGCACAGATACGCAGTATTTT	CASSDAAIKGTDTQYF
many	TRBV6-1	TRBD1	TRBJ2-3	TGTGCCATCGGGACAGGGGGAGATACGCAGTATTTT	CAIGTGGDTQYF
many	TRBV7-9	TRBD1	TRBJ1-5	TGTGCCAGCAGTCCGACAGGGGATCAGCCCCAGCATTTT	CASSPTGDQPQHF
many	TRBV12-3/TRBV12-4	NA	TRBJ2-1	TGTGCCAGCAGGCGTAGGATCTACAATGAGCAGTTCTTC	CASRRRIYNEQFF
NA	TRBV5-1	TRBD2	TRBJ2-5	TGCGCCAGCCCGAACAGGGGACTCACTAGCGGGAGAGGAGAGACCCAGTACTTC	CASPNRGLTSGRGETQYF
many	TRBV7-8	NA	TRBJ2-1	TGTGCCAGCAACCCCAGCACCGGCTCCTACAATGAGCAGTTCTTC	CASNPSTGSYNEQFF
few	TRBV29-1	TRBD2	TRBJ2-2	TGCAGCGTTGCGGCTAGCGGGAAAGGGGTGAACACCGGGGAGCTGTTTTTT	CSVAASGKGVNTGELFF
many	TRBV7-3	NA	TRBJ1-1	TGTGCCAGCAGCCCCTACTTGAACACTGAAGCTTTCTTT	CASSPYLNTEAFF
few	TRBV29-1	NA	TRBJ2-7	TGCAGCGTTGAAGGGGACTTCGGAAACGAGCAGTACTTC	CSVEGDFGNEQYF
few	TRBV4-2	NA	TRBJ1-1	TGTGCCAGCAGCCTCGGGGGTGAGTTGTTCACTGAAGCTTTCTTT	CASSLGGELFTEAFF
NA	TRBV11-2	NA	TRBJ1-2	TGTGCCAGCAGCCTTCTAGCGGGAGGCTACACCTTC	CASSLLAGGYTF
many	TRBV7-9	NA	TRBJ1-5	TGTGCCAGCAGCTTATTAAATCAGCCCCAGCATTTT	CASSLLNQPQHF
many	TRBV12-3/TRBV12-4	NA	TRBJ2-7	TGTGCCAGCAGTCTCGGACCTAGCAACGAGCAGTACTTC	CASSLGPSNEQYF
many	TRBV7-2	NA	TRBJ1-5	TGTGCCAGCAGTCCTCTATGGGGGCGGAATCAGCCCCAGCATTTT	CASSPLWGRNQPQHF